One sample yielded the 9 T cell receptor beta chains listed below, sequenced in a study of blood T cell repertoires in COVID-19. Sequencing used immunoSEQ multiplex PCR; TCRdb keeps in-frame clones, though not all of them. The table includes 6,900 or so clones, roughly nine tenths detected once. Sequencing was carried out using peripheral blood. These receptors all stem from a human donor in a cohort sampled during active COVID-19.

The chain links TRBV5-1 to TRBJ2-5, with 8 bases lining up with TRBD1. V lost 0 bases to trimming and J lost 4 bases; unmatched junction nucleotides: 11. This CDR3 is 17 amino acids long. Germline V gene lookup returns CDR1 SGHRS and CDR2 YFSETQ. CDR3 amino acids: CASSLGLDRAVGETQYF. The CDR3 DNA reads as TGCGCCAGCAGCTTGGGGCTGGACAGGGCTGTGGGAGAGACCCAGTACTTC.

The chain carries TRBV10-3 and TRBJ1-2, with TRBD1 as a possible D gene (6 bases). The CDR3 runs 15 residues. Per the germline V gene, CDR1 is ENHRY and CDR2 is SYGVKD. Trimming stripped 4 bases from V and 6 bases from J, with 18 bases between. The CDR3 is CAISVGGALLDGYTF. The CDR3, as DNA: TGTGCCATCAGTGTTGGGGGGGCACTTCTCGATGGCTACACCTTC.

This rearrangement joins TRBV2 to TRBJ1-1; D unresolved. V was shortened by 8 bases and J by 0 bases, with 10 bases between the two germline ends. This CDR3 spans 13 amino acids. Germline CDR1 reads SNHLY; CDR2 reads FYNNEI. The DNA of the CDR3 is TGTGCCAGCTCGGGAATGATGAACACTGAAGCTTTCTTT. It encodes CASSGMMNTEAFF. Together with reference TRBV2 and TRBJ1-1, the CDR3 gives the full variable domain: EPEVTQTPSHQVTQMGQEVILRCVPISNHLYFYWYRQILGQKVEFLVSFYNNEISEKSEIFDDQFSVERPDGSNFTLKIRSTKLEDSAMYFCASSGMMNTEAFFGQGTRLTVV.

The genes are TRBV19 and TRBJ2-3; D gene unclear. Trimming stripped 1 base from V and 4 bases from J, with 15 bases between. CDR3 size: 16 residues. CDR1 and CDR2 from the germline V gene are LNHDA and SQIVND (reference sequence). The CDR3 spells CASSIGDNPVADTQYF. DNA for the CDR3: TGTGCCAGTAGTATAGGTGACAACCCGGTCGCAGATACGCAGTATTTT.

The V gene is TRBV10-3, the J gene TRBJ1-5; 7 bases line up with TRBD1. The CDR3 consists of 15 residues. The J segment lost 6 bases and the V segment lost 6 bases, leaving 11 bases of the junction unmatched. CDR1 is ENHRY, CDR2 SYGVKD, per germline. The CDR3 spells CAISDNTGAGQPQHF. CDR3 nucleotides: TGTGCCATCAGCGATAATACAGGGGCGGGTCAGCCCCAGCATTTT.

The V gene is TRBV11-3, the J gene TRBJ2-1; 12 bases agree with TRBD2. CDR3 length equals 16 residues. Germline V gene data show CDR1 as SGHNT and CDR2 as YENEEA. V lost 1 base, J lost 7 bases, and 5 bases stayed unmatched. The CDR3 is CASSLGTSGRLNEQFF. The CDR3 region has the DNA TGTGCCAGCAGCTTAGGAACTAGCGGGAGGCTGAATGAGCAGTTCTTC.

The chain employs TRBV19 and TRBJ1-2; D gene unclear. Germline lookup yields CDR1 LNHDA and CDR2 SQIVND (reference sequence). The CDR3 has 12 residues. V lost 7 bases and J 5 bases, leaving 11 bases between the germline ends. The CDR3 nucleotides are TGTGCCAGTATGGGCCTTGGGTATGGCTACACCTTC. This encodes CASMGLGYGYTF.

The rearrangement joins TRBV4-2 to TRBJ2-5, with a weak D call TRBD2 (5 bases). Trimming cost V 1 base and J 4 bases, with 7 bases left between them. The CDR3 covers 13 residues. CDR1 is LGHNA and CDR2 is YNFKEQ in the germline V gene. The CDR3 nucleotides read TGTGCCAGCAGCCAAGGTCGGGGAGAGACCCAGTACTTC. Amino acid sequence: CASSQGRGETQYF.

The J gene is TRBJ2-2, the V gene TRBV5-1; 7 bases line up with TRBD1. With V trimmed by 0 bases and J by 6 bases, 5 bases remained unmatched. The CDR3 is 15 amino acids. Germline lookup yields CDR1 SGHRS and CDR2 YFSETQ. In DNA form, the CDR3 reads TGCGCCAGCAGCTTGGACGCAGGGGGATCCGGGGAGCTGTTTTTT. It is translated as CASSLDAGGSGELFF.